Listed here are 19 T cell receptor beta chains from one sample, sequenced in a study of regulatory T cells in long-lasting Graves disease. CDR3-region Arm-PCR and iRepertoire HTBI primers produced the TCR beta libraries. A single record per CDR3 protein comes from TCRdb applying MiXCR to the multiplex PCR reads. In the table there are hundreds of thousands of distinct CDR3 sequences, roughly 15% of which are singletons. Indicated time point: newly diagnosed GD, antithyroid drugs for less than 3 months. PBMC-extracted RNA yielded the TCR library. The same sample was also used in a study of T cells in Graves' hyperthyroidism and ophthalmopathy.

The material sequenced was peripheral blood mononuclear cells (PBMCs), taken at new diagnosis, from a patient treated with antithyroid drugs. The source is a woman aged 35 to 60 with Graves disease.

This clonotype was counted at least ten times. The chain has TRBV7-9 and TRBJ2-7, with D unclear. Germline-derived CDR1 and CDR2 are SEHNR and FQNEAQ (reference sequence). This CDR3 region has 15 residues. Deletions cut 4 bases from V and 2 bases from J, with 15 bases between. The CDR3 DNA is TGTGCCAGCAGCTCCCCCGCAGCCCAGACCTACGAGCAGTACTTC. Its translation: CASSSPAAQTYEQYF.

At least ten counts were recorded for this clonotype. The chain links TRBV3-1 to TRBJ2-5; 7 nucleotides line up with TRBD1. There are 14 residues in the CDR3. Unmatched junction bases numbered 3, after V lost 4 bases and J lost 1 base. Germline V CDR1 and CDR2: LGHDT, YNNKEL (reference sequence). The CDR3 coding sequence is TGTGCCAGCAGCCCCCGGGACAGCCAAGAGACCCAGTACTTC. This translates into CASSPRDSQETQYF.

Points on this clonotype: A read error may account for a junction end that differs from germline. The chain couples TRBV14 to TRBJ2-5, with 8 bases matching TRBD2. The germline CDR1 and CDR2 sequences are SGHDN and FVKESK. The CDR3 has 16 amino acids. CDR3 region: CASSQEPGGYQETRYF. CDR3 coding DNA: TGTGCCAGCAGCCAAGAGCCGGGGGGGTACCAAGAGACCCGGTACTTC.

About this clonotype: This clone may be a read error of a much larger clone one base away. V and J are TRBV5-1 and TRBJ2-1, with 8 bases fitting TRBD2. This CDR3 has 15 residues. Germline V gives CDR1 SGHRS, CDR2 YFSETQ. The CDR3 protein is CANSLDGGEWNEQFF. DNA of the CDR3: TGCGCCAACAGCTTGGACGGGGGGGAGTGGAATGAGCAGTTCTTC.

This clonotype has ten or more counts. V and J are TRBV5-5 and TRBJ1-1; D is uncertain. CDR1 and CDR2 from the germline V gene are SGHKS and YYEKEE (reference sequence). Trimming took off 7 bases at V and 0 bases at J, with 10 bases between the two ends. This CDR3 has 13 residues. The CDR3 coding sequence is TGTGCCAGCCTTGCTCTCATGAACACTGAAGCTTTCTTT. Translation gives CASLALMNTEAFF.

The V and J genes are TRBV10-3 and TRBJ2-2; D perhaps matches TRBD1 (6 bases). Germline lookup yields CDR1 ENHRY and CDR2 SYGVKD. CDR3 length: 13 residues. V was shortened by 11 bases and J by 0 bases, with 10 bases between the two germline ends. CDR3 bases: TGTGCCTCAGGGACACCGAACACCGGGGAGCTGTTTTTT. Translating gives CASGTPNTGELFF.

This clonotype has ten or more counts. The rearrangement links TRBV11-1 to TRBJ1-1, with unresolved D. The CDR3 sequence is 12 residues long. Germline-derived CDR1 and CDR2 are SGHAT and FQDESV (reference sequence). V was pared by 3 bases and J by 5 bases, with 7 bases between. In DNA form, the CDR3 reads TGTGCCAGCAGCTTGTATGGAACTGAAGCTTTCTTT. Encoded protein: CASSLYGTEAFF.

The table lists this clonotype with many counts. J is TRBJ2-3 and V is TRBV6-1, with 11 nucleotides matching TRBD2. V dropped 6 bases and J dropped 2; count of bases not matched to a gene: 7. Looked up from germline, CDR1 is MNHNS and CDR2 is SASEGT. The CDR3 sequence is 16 residues long. The CDR3 loop reads CASRQPSGGSTDTQYF. CDR3 in DNA: TGTGCCAGCAGGCAACCTAGCGGGGGGTCCACAGATACGCAGTATTTT.

This clonotype was recorded many times. This chain joins TRBV28 and TRBJ1-5; 11 bases line up with TRBD1. V lost 2 bases, J lost 6 bases, and 3 bases stayed unmatched. Germline lookup yields CDR1 MDHEN and CDR2 SYDVKM. The CDR3 runs to 15 residues. Here the CDR3 reads CASSLEDRGLQPQHF. CDR3 in DNA: TGTGCCAGCAGTTTAGAGGACAGGGGGCTTCAGCCCCAGCATTTT.

In its sample, this clonotype was seen a few times. This sequence joins TRBV2 and TRBJ1-6; D is undetermined. The V and J ends lost 8 bases and 7 bases respectively, with 15 bases between them. The germline V gene encodes CDR1 SNHLY and CDR2 FYNNEI. The CDR3 extends over 14 amino acids. In DNA, the CDR3 is TGTGCCAGCGGGCCGGCTTCGTGGAATTCACCCCTCCACTTT. Translated: CASGPASWNSPLHF.

This clonotype was recorded many times. The CDR3 coding sequence is TGTGCCAGCAGTTTATGGGGGGCTAGCAATCAGCCCCAGCATTTT. This sequence encodes CASSLWGASNQPQHF. The gene calls are TRBV27 and TRBJ1-5, with D perhaps matching TRBD1 (6 bases). The germline V and J ends were trimmed by 1 base and 0 bases, with 7 bases remaining between them. Germline loops: CDR1 MNHEY, CDR2 SMNVEV (reference sequence). The CDR3 loop spans 15 amino acids.

The chain links TRBV7-8 to TRBJ2-5; D gene uncertain. CDR1 and CDR2 (germline): SGHVS, FQNEAQ. The CDR3 loop spans 13 amino acids. V lost 2 bases and J lost 4, with 8 bases in between. The CDR3 spells CASSLYTIETQYF. In nucleotides, the CDR3 is TGTGCCAGCAGCTTATATACAATAGAGACCCAGTACTTC.

The chain combines TRBV4-1 with TRBJ2-7; tentatively, D is TRBD2 (5 bases). With 0 bases removed from V and 3 bases from J, the gap between germline ends came to 12 bases. The CDR3 length is 15 residues. Germline CDR1 is MGHRA and CDR2 is YSYEKL. Written as DNA, the CDR3 is TGCGCCAGCAGCCAAGATCGGCGGGCTTTCTACGAGCAGTACTTC. Its translation: CASSQDRRAFYEQYF.

This clonotype was seen many times. Its ends do not fully match the called genes, so a read error is possible. This rearrangement joins TRBV28 to TRBJ1-1, with D hard to call. The germline V gene has CDR1 MDHEN and CDR2 SYDVKM. The CDR3 consists of 11 residues. This chain's CDR3 is CASNLNTEAFF. CDR3 DNA sequence: TGCGCCAGCAACTTGAACACTGAAGCTTTCTTT.

This clonotype showed up many times. CDR3 bases: TGTGCCAGCTCACCGACGCCACAGAACACTGAAGCTTTCTTT. Protein: CASSPTPQNTEAFF. This chain links TRBV18 with TRBJ1-1; D is uncertain. The ends were cut back, 3 bases at V and 1 base at J, with 9 bases in the middle. Germline CDR1 is KGHSH and CDR2 is LQKENI. The CDR3 loop spans 14 amino acids.

This clonotype was seen only a few times. CDR3 amino acids: CASSLIGGVSSGNTIYF. The CDR3 nucleotides read TGTGCCAGCAGCTTGATTGGGGGGGTGAGCTCTGGAAACACCATATATTTT. V usage is TRBV7-9 and J usage is TRBJ1-3; TRBD1 is a possible D gene (5 bases). The CDR3 is 17 amino acids. CDR1 is SEHNR, CDR2 FQNEAQ, per germline (reference sequence). The germline V and J ends were trimmed by 3 bases and 0 bases, with 15 bases remaining between them.

As concerns this clonotype: The conserved final phenylalanine or tryptophan is absent from the CDR3, which likely points to a read error. V usage is TRBV30 and J usage is TRBJ1-1; 12 bases line up with TRBD1. After removal of 0 bases from V and 6 bases from J, the junction contained 2 bases not matched to a gene. The CDR3 covers 14 residues. Per germline, CDR1 GTSNPN and CDR2 SVGIG (reference sequence). This CDR3 is CAWSVGTGGPEAFL. The CDR3 bases are TGTGCCTGGAGTGTAGGGACAGGGGGCCCTGAAGCTTTCCTT.

Note on this clonotype: This may come from a read error, since a much larger clone is one base off. The chain employs TRBV11-3 and TRBJ1-5; 8 bases fit TRBD1. Germline CDR1 is SGHNT and CDR2 is YENEEA. V lost 7 bases and J lost 8; bases outside the gene matches: 7. The CDR3 spans 13 residues. The DNA for the CDR3 is TGTGCCAGCAACCAGGGGGCCTACGAGCCCCAGCATTTT. It specifies CASNQGAYEPQHF.

This chain joins TRBV2 and TRBJ1-1; TRBD1 matches 7 bases. V lost 6 bases and J lost 8; bases outside the gene matches: 3. Germline values: CDR1 SNHLY, CDR2 FYNNEI. This CDR3 is 11 amino acids long. In nucleotides, the CDR3 is TGTGCCAGCAGGAGGGGACAGGAAGCTTTCTTT. This encodes CASRRGQEAFF.